This T cell receptor beta chain was recovered during a study of blood T cells in healthy people across ages (dated by TCRdb to between 2015 and 2017). Concerning the study at large: In model experiments, template switching captured roughly one uniquely barcoded TCR beta cDNA molecule for every two T cells. The study measured age-related changes in TCR beta repertoire diversity using deep sequencing normalized with unique cDNA molecular identifiers. The donors were split into four age groups: young (average about 16 years), middle-aged (over 35), aged (around 67) and long-lived (about 82). Donors of different ages were randomly distributed across sequencing lanes to avoid experimental bias. Two additional independent replicas of 1 million unique cDNA reads from the same blood draw were analyzed for two donors (one aged 18 to 30 and one aged 80 or older). The research as a whole found: As age increased, observed TCR beta diversity per million T cells dropped in a roughly linear way, and a significant reduction was already evident by age about 36. Compared with the aged group, the long-lived group had more naive CD4+ T cells, fewer expanded clones and increased TCR diversity, a pattern suggesting age selection. Conclusive comparison of naive and antigen-experienced compartments was prevented by the profiling of bulk unsorted PBMCs. Because the CMV infection status of the donors was unknown, age-related changes in expanded clonotypes may potentially have been confounded. Total diversity estimates from one million sequenced T cells were considered lower bounds and underestimates. A strong correlation was found between observed TCR beta diversity and the percentage of naive T cells measured by flow cytometry.

This clonotype was picked up many times. Its cognate antigen has yet to be identified. The record has no base qualities; no much larger clone is one base away. V is shortened by 9 bases, J by 4 bases, and the region joining them spans 23 bases. Taken from cysteine to phenylalanine, the CDR3 has 16 residues. The entry retains the CDR3 DNA only, 48 bases that are in frame from base 1. According to the germline V gene, CDR1 reads MNHEY and CDR2 reads SVGAGI. The 40 or so donors, aged about 6 to 100 years, were systemically healthy Caucasian individuals from Russia. Each donor gave roughly 11 milliliters of peripheral blood, drawn into EDTA-treated Vacutainer tubes. PBMCs were isolated by Ficoll-Paque density-gradient centrifugation, with at least 6 million obtained per sample. Total RNA, at least 6 micrograms per sample, was extracted from PBMCs with Trizol reagent. Naive CD45RAhigh/CD27high T cell percentages were measured by flow cytometry on a PBMC aliquot from every donor.

The library was produced with 5' RACE. The data were produced on an Illumina HiSeq 2500. A second about 7 to 11 cycle PCR used a sample-barcoded 5' primer and a J-beta primer mix. Each TCR beta cDNA molecule received a unique molecular identifier from a template-switch 5' adaptor carrying 12 random nucleotides. Each sample yielded at least 3 million CDR3-containing paired-end reads. First-strand cDNA was synthesized from all RNA with the Mint cDNA synthesis kit, primed by a TRBC-specific oligonucleotide. Following uracil-DNA glycosylase treatment, a first 18-cycle PCR with universal primers M1SS and BC2_uni_R was performed on all cDNA. The source study handled its data this way. For normalization, 1 million high-quality reads, each with a distinct molecular identifier, were randomly selected from each sample. Instead of being binned into consensus sequences, reads with shared molecular identifiers were discarded. CDR3 identification, clonotype clustering and error correction used MiTCR with a Q25 quality threshold and the strictest error-elimination algorithm. A nonparametric unseen species model using Euler transformation provided a lower-bound estimate of total TCR beta diversity. The public reads were run again by TCRdb, first through fastp at Q25 and then through MiXCR, and only productive beta chains were kept. Rows with one shared CDR3 protein collapse into an entry with the most common genes and DNA. The V and J calls here are based on TCRdb, not the publication. The sample table holds 790,000 or so distinct CDR3 sequences, of which about 46% were seen once. Jointly, the top ten make up 15% to 20% of the sample.

The sequenced sample consisted of blood. This sequence originates from a man older than 75 in good health. Recombination connected TRBV6-5 to TRBJ2-3; the D gene cannot be resolved beyond TRBD1 or TRBD2, each matching 5 bases. This receptor has the CDR3 CARRGRGPLGPDTQYF. The DNA sequence is as follows: TGTGCCAGGAGGGGACGAGGACCTTTGGGGCCAGATACGCAGTATTTT.